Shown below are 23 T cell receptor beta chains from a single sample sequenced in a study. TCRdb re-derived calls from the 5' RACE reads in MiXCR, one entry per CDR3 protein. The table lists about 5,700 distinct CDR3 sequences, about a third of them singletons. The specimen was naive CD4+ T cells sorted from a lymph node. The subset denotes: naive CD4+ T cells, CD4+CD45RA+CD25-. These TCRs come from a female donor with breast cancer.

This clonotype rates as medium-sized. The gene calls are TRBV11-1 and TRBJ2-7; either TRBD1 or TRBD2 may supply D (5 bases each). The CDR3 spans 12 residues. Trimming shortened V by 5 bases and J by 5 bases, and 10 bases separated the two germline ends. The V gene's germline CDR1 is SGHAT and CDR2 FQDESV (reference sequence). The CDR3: CASSRQRDEQYF. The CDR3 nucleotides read TGTGCCAGCAGCCGACAGAGGGACGAGCAGTACTTC. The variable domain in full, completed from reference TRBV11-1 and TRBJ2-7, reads EAEVAQSPRYKITEKSQAVAFWCDPISGHATLYWYRQILGQGPELLVQFQDESVVDDSQLPKDRFSAERLKGVDSTLKIQPAELGDSAMYLCASSRQRDEQYFGPGTRLTVT.

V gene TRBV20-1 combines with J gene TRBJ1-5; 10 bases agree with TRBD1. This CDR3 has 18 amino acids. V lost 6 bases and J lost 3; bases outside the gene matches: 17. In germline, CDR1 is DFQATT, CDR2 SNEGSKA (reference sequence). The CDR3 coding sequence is TGCAGTGCGAGACGAACAGCCGGGACAGGGGTCTCCAATCAGCCCCAGCATTTT. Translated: CSARRTAGTGVSNQPQHF.

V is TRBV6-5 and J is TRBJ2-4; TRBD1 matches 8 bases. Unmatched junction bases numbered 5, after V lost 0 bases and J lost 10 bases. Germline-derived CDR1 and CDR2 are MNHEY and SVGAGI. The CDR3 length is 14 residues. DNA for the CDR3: TGTGCCAGCAGTTACTCGGGACAGGAAGGGATTCAGTACTTC. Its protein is CASSYSGQEGIQYF.

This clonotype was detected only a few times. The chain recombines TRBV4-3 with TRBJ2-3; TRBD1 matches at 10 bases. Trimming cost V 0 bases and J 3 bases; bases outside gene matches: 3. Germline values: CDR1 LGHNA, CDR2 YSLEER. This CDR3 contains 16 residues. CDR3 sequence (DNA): TGCGCCAGCAGCCAAGATGCGGGACAGGGGACAGATACGCAGTATTTT. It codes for CASSQDAGQGTDTQYF.

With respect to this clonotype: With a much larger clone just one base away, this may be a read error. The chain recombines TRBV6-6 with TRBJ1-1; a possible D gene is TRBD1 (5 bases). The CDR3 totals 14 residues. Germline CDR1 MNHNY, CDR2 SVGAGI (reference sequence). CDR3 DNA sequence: TGTGCCAGCAGTTCCCTGGGACTGAACACTAAAGCTTTCTTT. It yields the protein CASSSLGLNTKAFF.

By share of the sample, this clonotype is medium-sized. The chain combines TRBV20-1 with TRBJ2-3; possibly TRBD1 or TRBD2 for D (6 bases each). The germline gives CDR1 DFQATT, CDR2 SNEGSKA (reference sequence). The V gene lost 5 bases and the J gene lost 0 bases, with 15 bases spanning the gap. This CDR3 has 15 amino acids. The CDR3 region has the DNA TGCAGTGCTCCCGGGGGCGGAGCTAGCACAGATACGCAGTATTTT. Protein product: CSAPGGGASTDTQYF.

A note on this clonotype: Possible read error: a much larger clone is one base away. For the CDR3, the DNA is TGTGCCAGCAGTTTAGTTGGACAGGGAGGTAATCAGCCCCAGCATTTT. Protein sequence: CASSLVGQGGNQPQHF. The chain carries TRBV12-3 or TRBV12-4 and TRBJ1-5; TRBD1 matches 8 bases. V was pared by 1 base and J by 4 bases, with 6 bases of the junction left unmatched. The CDR3 length is 16 residues.

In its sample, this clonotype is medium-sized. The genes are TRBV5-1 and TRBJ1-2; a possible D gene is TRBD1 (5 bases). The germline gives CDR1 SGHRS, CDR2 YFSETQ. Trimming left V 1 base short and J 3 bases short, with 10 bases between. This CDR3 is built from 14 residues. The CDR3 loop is CASSLIPGDYGYTF. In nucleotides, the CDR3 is TGCGCCAGCAGCTTGATTCCGGGGGACTATGGCTACACCTTC.

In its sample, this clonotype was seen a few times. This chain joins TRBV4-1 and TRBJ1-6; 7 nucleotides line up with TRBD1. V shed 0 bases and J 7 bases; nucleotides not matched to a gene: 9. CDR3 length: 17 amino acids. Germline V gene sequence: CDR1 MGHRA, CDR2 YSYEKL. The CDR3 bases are TGCGCCAGCAGCCAAGAAAGTTTAGGGACAGAGAATTCACCCCTCCACTTT. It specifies CASSQESLGTENSPLHF.

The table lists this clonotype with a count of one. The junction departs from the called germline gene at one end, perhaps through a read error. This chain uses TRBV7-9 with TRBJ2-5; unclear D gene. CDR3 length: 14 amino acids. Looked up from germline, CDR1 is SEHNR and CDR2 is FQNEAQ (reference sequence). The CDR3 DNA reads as TGTGCCGGCAGCTCCCTCGGGTACAAAGAGACCCAGTACTTC. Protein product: CAGSSLGYKETQYF.

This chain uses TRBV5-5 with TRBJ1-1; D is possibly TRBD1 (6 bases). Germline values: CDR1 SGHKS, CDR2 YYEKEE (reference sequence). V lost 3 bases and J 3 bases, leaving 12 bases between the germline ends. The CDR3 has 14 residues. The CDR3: CASSSGTSDTEAFF. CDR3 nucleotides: TGTGCCAGCAGCTCGGGGACAAGTGACACTGAAGCTTTCTTT.

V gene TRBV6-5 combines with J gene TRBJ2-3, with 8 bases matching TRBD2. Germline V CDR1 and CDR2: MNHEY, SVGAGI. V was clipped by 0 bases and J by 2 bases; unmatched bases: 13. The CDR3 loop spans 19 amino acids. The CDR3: CASSYSRGAGAEDTDTQYF. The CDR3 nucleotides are TGTGCCAGCAGTTACTCTCGCGGAGCGGGAGCCGAGGACACAGATACGCAGTATTTT.

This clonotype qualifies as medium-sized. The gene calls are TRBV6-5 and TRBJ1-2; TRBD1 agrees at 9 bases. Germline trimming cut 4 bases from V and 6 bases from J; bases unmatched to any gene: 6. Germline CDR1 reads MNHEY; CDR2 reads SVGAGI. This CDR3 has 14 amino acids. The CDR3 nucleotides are TGTGCCAGCAGTTGGAACCGGGACAGGGATGGCTACACCTTC. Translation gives CASSWNRDRDGYTF.

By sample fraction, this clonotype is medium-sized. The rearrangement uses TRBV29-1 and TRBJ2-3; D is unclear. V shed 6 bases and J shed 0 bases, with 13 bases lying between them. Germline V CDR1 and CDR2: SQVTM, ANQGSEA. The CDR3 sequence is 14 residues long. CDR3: CSVATGTSTDTQYF. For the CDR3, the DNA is TGCAGCGTCGCCACCGGAACTAGCACAGATACGCAGTATTTT.

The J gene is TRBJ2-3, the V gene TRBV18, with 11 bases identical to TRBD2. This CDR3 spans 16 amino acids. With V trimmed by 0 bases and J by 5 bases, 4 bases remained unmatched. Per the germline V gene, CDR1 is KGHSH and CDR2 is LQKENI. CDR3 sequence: CASSPPSSGRRDTQYF. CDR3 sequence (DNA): TGTGCCAGCTCACCACCGTCTAGCGGGAGGAGAGATACGCAGTATTTT.

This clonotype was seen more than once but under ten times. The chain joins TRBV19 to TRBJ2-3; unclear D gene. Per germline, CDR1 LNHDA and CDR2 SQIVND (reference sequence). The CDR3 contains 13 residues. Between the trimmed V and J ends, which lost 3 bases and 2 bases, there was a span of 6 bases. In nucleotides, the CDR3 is TGTGCCAGTAGTATTGTGGACACAGATACGCAGTATTTT. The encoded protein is CASSIVDTDTQYF.

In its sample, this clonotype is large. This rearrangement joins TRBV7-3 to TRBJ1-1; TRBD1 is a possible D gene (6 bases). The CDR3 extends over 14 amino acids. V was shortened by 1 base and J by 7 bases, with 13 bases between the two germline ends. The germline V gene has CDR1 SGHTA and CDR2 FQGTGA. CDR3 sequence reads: CASSLMGGQDEAFF. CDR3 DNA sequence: TGTGCCAGCAGCTTAATGGGGGGACAAGATGAAGCTTTCTTT.

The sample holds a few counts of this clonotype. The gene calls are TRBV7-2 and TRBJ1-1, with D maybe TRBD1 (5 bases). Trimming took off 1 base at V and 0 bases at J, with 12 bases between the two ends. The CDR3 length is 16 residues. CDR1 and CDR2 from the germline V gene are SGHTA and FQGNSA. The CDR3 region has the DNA TGTGCCAGCAGCTTAGATTCCAAGGGGTTGAACACTGAAGCTTTCTTT. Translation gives CASSLDSKGLNTEAFF.

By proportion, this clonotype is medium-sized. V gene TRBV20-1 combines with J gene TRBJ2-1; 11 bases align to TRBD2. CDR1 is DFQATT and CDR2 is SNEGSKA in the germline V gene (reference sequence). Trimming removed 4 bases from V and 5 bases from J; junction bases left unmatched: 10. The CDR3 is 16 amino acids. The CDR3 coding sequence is TGCAGTGCTATCAGACTTAGCGGGGGGGTCCACAATGAGCAGTTCTTC. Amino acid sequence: CSAIRLSGGVHNEQFF.

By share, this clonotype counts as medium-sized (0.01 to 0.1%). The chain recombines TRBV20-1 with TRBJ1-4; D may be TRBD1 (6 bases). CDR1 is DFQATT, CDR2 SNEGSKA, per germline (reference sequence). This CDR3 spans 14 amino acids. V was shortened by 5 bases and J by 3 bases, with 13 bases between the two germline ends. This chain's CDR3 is CSAADTGSNEKLFF. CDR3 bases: TGCAGTGCTGCTGATACAGGGTCTAATGAAAAACTGTTTTTT.

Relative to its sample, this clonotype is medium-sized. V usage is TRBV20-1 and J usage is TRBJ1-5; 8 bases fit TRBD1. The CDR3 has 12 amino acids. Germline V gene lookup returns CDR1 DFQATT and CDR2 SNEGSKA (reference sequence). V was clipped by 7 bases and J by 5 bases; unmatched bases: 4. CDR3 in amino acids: CSVSQGDQPQHF. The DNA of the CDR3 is TGCAGTGTCTCACAGGGGGATCAGCCCCAGCATTTT.

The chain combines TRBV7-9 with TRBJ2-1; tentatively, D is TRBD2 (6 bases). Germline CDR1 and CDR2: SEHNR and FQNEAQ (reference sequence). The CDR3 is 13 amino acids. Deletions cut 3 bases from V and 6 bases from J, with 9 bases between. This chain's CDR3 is CASSLEGSNEQFF. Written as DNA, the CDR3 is TGTGCCAGCAGCTTGGAGGGGTCCAATGAGCAGTTCTTC.

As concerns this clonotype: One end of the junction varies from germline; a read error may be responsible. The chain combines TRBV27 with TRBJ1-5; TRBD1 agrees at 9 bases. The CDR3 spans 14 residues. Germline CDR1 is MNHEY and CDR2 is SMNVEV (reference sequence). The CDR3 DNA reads TGTGCCAGCAGCCAGGACAGGGGAGATCAGCCCCGGCATTTT. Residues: CASSQDRGDQPRHF.